The 18 T cell receptor beta chains presented below share a single source sample, sequenced in a study of T-cell reconstitution after alpha-beta-depleted transplantation in children. Preparing the TCRbeta library involved the use of unique molecular identifiers. TCRdb recomputed calls from the PCR reads with MiXCR, one row per CDR3 protein. The table lists 140,000 to 150,000 distinct CDR3 sequences, about 8.8% of them singletons. The source was PBMCs, mostly from graft donor cells, collected 180 days after TCRalphabeta/CD19-depleted stem cell transplant. These TCRs come from a female patient between 2 and 15 years old who had a stem cell transplant for congenital amegakaryocytic thrombocytopenia, so the T cells may come from the graft donor.

This chain connects TRBV7-3 to TRBJ2-5, with 11 positions matching TRBD1. CDR1 is SGHTA and CDR2 is FQGTGA in the germline V gene. J gave up 7 bases and V 9 bases, and 10 bases lay outside the gene matches. This CDR3 is built from 14 residues. Written as DNA, the CDR3 is TGTGCCAGTGCTGCGGGACAGGGGGAAGGGACCCAGTACTTC. This codes for CASAAGQGEGTQYF.

This clonotype was seen only a few times. The chain uses TRBV20-1 and TRBJ1-6; the D is unclear. Trimming left V 6 bases short and J 3 bases short, with 15 bases between. The length of the CDR3 is 15 residues. Per germline, CDR1 DFQATT and CDR2 SNEGSKA (reference sequence). CDR3 in amino acids: CSALNNLNYNSPLHF. The CDR3 DNA is TGCAGTGCCCTGAATAACCTGAACTATAATTCACCCCTCCACTTT.

A word on this clonotype: This may come from a read error, since a much larger clone is one base off. This chain links TRBV20-1 with TRBJ1-1; D gene uncertain. CDR1 DFQATT and CDR2 SNEGSKA come from the germline V gene (reference sequence). Deletions cut 4 bases from V and 0 bases from J, with 12 bases between. The CDR3 is 14 amino acids. The CDR3 protein is CSATNLNLNTEAFF. CDR3 DNA sequence: TGCAGTGCTACCAATCTGAATTTGAACACTGAAGCTTTCTTT.

In this sample, this clonotype turned up many times. This chain joins TRBV5-1 and TRBJ2-2, with 14 bases fitting TRBD2. The CDR3 has 20 amino acids. The junction had 10 bases not matched to a gene; V was cut back by 3 bases and J by 0 bases. Germline CDR1 SGHRS, CDR2 YFSETQ. This chain's CDR3 is CASSSWAGLAGATNTGELFF. The CDR3 region has the DNA TGCGCCAGCAGCTCCTGGGCGGGACTAGCGGGGGCCACGAACACCGGGGAGCTGTTTTTT.

This clonotype was detected many times. The gene calls are TRBV12-3 or TRBV12-4 and TRBJ2-1; tentatively, D is TRBD1 (6 bases). V gave up 6 bases and J gave up 6 bases, with 15 bases separating them. This CDR3 is built from 14 residues. The CDR3 loop is CASSNPNRVNEQFF. In nucleotides, the CDR3 is TGTGCCAGCAGCAATCCTAACAGGGTCAATGAGCAGTTCTTC.

There are a few counts of this clonotype. J is TRBJ2-5 and V is TRBV12-3 or TRBV12-4, with a tentative D call TRBD2 (5 bases). The CDR3 spans 13 residues. V was trimmed by 5 bases and J by 3 bases, leaving 10 bases between them. The CDR3 protein is CASSPKRKETQYF. The CDR3 DNA reads TGTGCCAGCAGTCCCAAGCGGAAAGAGACCCAGTACTTC.

At least ten counts were recorded for this clonotype. V and J are TRBV12-3 or TRBV12-4 and TRBJ1-1; D ambiguous. This CDR3 comprises 14 residues. The V and J ends lost 3 bases and 6 bases respectively, with 14 bases between them. The CDR3 DNA is TGTGCCAGCAGTTTTCAGTGGAGGAGCGCTGAAGCTTTCTTT. Protein product: CASSFQWRSAEAFF.

The V call is TRBV5-1, the J call TRBJ2-6, with D possibly TRBD2 on 5 matching bases. CDR3 size: 16 residues. Germline-derived CDR1 and CDR2 are SGHRS and YFSETQ. The V and J ends lost 4 bases and 5 bases respectively, with 16 bases between them. CDR3 sequence (DNA): TGCGCCAGCAGCCCCCTGACCGGGGAGCGGGCCAACGTCCTGACTTTC. Amino acids: CASSPLTGERANVLTF.

Many counts were recorded for this clonotype. CDR3 protein: CASMDSREKLFF. CDR3 coding DNA: TGCGCCAGCATGGACTCTCGGGAAAAACTGTTTTTT. The chain couples TRBV5-1 to TRBJ1-4; D is unclear. Germline V gene sequence: CDR1 SGHRS, CDR2 YFSETQ. Trimming left V 6 bases short and J 8 bases short, with 11 bases between. The CDR3 contains 12 residues.

This sequence joins TRBV12-3 or TRBV12-4 and TRBJ2-4; 11 nucleotides agree with TRBD1. The CDR3 has 14 amino acids. J lost 6 bases, V lost 5 bases, and 3 bases had no gene match. Here the CDR3 reads CASSPGQGANIQYF. For the CDR3, the DNA is TGTGCCAGCAGTCCCGGACAGGGGGCAAACATTCAGTACTTC.

In this sample, this clonotype turned up a few times. The chain employs TRBV6-5 and TRBJ2-3; 12 nucleotides align to TRBD2. There are 15 residues in the CDR3. V dropped 4 bases and J dropped 3; count of bases not matched to a gene: 2. Germline assignment: CDR1 MNHEY and CDR2 SVGAGI. The CDR3 DNA reads TGTGCCAGCAGTTTAACTAGCGGGGGGACAGATACGCAGTATTTT. Protein sequence: CASSLTSGGTDTQYF.

This clonotype showed up many times. The chain has TRBV5-1 and TRBJ2-7; no clear D. The length of the CDR3 is 14 residues. CDR1 SGHRS and CDR2 YFSETQ come from the germline V gene. V lost 0 bases, J lost 0 bases, and 7 bases lay in between. CDR3 coding DNA: TGCGCCAGCAGCTTGGAAAAGTCCTCCTACGAGCAGTACTTC. Protein product: CASSLEKSSYEQYF.

The CDR3 sequence: CASSVGEREKLFF. The CDR3 DNA reads TGTGCCAGCAGCGTAGGGGAACGTGAAAAACTGTTTTTT. This chain links TRBV28 with TRBJ1-4, with a possible D match to TRBD1 (5 bases). The V end was cut by 6 bases, the J end by 7 bases, with 12 bases between. Germline assignment: CDR1 MDHEN and CDR2 SYDVKM. The CDR3 contains 13 residues.

The chain couples TRBV12-3 or TRBV12-4 to TRBJ1-2, with 7 nucleotides matching TRBD1. The CDR3 sequence is 15 residues long. Trimming cost V 8 bases and J 4 bases; bases outside gene matches: 13. CDR3 region: CASVVTWDRAYGYTF. For the CDR3, the DNA is TGTGCCAGCGTTGTTACATGGGACAGAGCCTATGGCTACACCTTC.

This clonotype was seen at least ten times. The CDR3 DNA sequence: TGTGCCAGCACCCATAAGGCACAGGCCGGGGAGCTGTTTTTT. Amino acids: CASTHKAQAGELFF. The chain combines TRBV27 with TRBJ2-2; TRBD1 is a possible D gene (5 bases). Germline CDR1 is MNHEY and CDR2 is SMNVEV (reference sequence). The CDR3 spans 14 residues. Trimming left V 7 bases short and J 6 bases short, with 15 bases between.

This clonotype was seen at least ten times. The gene calls are TRBV4-1 and TRBJ2-1; no clear D gene. The ends were cut back, 4 bases at V and 8 bases at J, with 18 bases in the middle. Germline V gene sequence: CDR1 MGHRA, CDR2 YSYEKL. The CDR3 extends over 15 amino acids. DNA of the CDR3: TGCGCCAGCAGCCGCGCAAGGTTTGGGGTAGATGAGCAGTTCTTC. Translation gives CASSRARFGVDEQFF.

This clonotype appeared many times. As DNA, the CDR3 is TGTGCCAGCAGCTTAGTCACAGGGAAGGACTATGGCTACACCTTC. Translated: CASSLVTGKDYGYTF. The chain couples TRBV7-2 to TRBJ1-2; D possibly corresponds to TRBD1 (6 bases). This CDR3 comprises 15 residues. Looked up from germline, CDR1 is SGHTA and CDR2 is FQGNSA. Trimming removed 1 base at V and 3 bases at J, with 12 bases between.

This chain uses TRBV20-1 with TRBJ2-1; D tentatively fits TRBD1 or TRBD2 (5 bases each). From germline, CDR1 is DFQATT and CDR2 SNEGSKA (reference sequence). The CDR3 has 15 residues. Trimming left V 1 base short and J 10 bases short, with 20 bases between. The CDR3 region has the DNA TGCAGTGCTAGAGCGTTCGGGGCTGCGACCCCGGAGCAGTTCTTC. It codes for CSARAFGAATPEQFF.